This T cell receptor (beta chain) was retrieved from a study of identical twins. Regarding the study as a whole: Models came in too low on out-of-frame TCR alpha sharing in monozygotic twins.

Turning to this clonotype: Antigen unknown.

TCRdb itself ran the 5' RACE reads through MiXCR, one entry per CDR3 protein. The table includes about 470,000 distinct CDR3 sequences, roughly 24% detected once. The sample also formed part of further work on T cells expressing NK-cell markers. Per that paper: Sorted CD3+CD56-NKG2C+, CD3+CD56+NKG2C+ and CD3+CD56+NKG2C- T cells supplied the TCR beta repertoires. CD8+ T cells in a handful of donors included dominant NKG2C+ clonotypes at roughly 1.0-8%.

The sequencing sample was made of CD4+ T cells sorted from blood. This sequence originates from a woman aged 18-29 years in good health.

CDR3 coding DNA: TGCAGTGCTAGAGGGCTTCAGCTGAGCTATGGCTACACCTTC. Translating it yields CSARGLQLSYGYTF. The chain carries TRBV20-1 and TRBJ1-2; D uncertain. This CDR3 is 14 amino acids long. Between the trimmed V and J ends, which lost 1 base and 4 bases, there was a span of 13 bases. Germline CDR1 is DFQATT and CDR2 is SNEGSKA (reference sequence).